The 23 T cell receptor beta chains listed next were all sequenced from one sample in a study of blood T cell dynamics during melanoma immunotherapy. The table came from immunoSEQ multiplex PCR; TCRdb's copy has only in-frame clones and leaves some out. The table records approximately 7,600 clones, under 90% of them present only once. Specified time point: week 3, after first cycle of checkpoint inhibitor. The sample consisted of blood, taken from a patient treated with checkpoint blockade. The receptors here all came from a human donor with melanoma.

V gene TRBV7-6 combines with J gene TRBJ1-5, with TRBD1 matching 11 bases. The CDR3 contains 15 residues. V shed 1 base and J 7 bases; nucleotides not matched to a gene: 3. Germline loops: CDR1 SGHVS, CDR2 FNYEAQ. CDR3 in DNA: TGTGCCAGCAGCTTAGGGGGACAGGGGGGCCAGCCCCAGCATTTT. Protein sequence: CASSLGGQGGQPQHF.

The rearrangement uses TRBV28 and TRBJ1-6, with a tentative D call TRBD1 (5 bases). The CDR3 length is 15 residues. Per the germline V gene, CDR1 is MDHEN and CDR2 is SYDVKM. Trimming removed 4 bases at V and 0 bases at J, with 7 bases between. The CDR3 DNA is TGTGCCAGCAGTTCAGGGAGCTCCTATAATTCACCCCTCCACTTT. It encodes CASSSGSSYNSPLHF.

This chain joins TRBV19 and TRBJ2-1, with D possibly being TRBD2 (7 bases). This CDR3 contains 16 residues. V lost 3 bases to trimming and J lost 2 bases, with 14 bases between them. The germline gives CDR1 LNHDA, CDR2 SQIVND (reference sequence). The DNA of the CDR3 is TGTGCCAGTAGTATGTTTGCGGGGGCAGCCTACAATGAGCAGTTCTTC. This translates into CASSMFAGAAYNEQFF.

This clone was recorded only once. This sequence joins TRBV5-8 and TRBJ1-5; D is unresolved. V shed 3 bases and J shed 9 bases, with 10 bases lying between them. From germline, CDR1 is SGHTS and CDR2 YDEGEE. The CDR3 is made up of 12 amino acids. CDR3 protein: CASSSPGRPQHF. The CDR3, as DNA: TGTGCCAGCAGCTCCCCGGGAAGGCCCCAGCATTTT.

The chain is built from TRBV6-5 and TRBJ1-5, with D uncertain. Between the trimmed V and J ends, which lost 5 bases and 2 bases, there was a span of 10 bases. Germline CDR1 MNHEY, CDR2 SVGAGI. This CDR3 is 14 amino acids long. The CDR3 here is CASSIWGGNQPQHF. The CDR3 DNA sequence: TGTGCCAGCAGTATTTGGGGTGGCAATCAGCCCCAGCATTTT.

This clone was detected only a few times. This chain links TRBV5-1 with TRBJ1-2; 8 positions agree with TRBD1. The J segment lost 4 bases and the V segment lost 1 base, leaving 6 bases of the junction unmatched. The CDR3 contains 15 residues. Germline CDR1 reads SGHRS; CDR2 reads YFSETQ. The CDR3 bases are TGCGCCAGCAGCTTGTACAGGGGGTCCATCTATGGCTACACCTTC. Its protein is CASSLYRGSIYGYTF. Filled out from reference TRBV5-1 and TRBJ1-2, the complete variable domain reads KAGVTQTPRYLIKTRGQQVTLSCSPISGHRSVSWYQQTPGQGLQFLFEYFSETQRNKGNFPGRFSGRQFSNSRSEMNVSTLELGDSALYLCASSLYRGSIYGYTFGSGTRLTVV.

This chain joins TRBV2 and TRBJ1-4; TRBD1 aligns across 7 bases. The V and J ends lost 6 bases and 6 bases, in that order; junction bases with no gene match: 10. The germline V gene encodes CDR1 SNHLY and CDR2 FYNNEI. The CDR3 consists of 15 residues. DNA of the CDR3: TGTGCCAGCAGATACAGGGGTTCGGGAGATGAAAAACTGTTTTTT. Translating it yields CASRYRGSGDEKLFF.

CDR3 sequence: CASSLDASGSSYEQYV. DNA of the CDR3: TGTGCCAGCAGCTTAGACGCTAGCGGGAGTTCCTACGAGCAGTACGTC. The V gene is TRBV11-2, the J gene TRBJ2-7, with 10 bases fitting TRBD2. There are 16 residues in the CDR3. Germline CDR1 and CDR2: SGHAT and FQNNGV. V dropped 0 bases and J dropped 1; count of bases not matched to a gene: 3.

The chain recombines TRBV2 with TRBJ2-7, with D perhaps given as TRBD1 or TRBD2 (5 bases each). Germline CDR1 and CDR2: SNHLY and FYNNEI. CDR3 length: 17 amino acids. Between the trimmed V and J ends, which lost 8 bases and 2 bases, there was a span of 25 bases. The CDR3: CASCGVGRDWGTYEQYF. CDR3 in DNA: TGTGCCAGCTGTGGGGTGGGACGGGATTGGGGAACCTACGAGCAGTACTTC.

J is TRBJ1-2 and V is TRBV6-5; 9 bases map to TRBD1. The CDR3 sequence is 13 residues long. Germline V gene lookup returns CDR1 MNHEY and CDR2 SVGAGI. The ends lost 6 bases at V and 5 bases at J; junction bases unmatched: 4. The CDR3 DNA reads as TGTGCCAGCAGGTACAGGGGGCCATATGGCTACACCTTC. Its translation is CASRYRGPYGYTF.

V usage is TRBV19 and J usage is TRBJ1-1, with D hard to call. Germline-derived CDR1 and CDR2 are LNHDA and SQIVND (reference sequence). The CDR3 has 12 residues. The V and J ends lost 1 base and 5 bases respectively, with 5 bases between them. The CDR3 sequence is CASSIGWTEAFF. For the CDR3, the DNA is TGTGCCAGTAGTATAGGGTGGACTGAAGCTTTCTTT. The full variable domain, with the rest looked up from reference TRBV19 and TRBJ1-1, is DGGITQSPKYLFRKEGQNVTLSCEQNLNHDAMYWYRQDPGQGLRLIYYSQIVNDFQKGDIAEGYSVSREKKESFPLTVTSAQKNPTAFYLCASSIGWTEAFFGQGTRLTVV.

CDR3 protein: CASSGKTDYAEQFF. CDR3 DNA sequence: TGTGCCAGCAGTGGGAAGACTGACTACGCTGAGCAGTTCTTC. The chain recombines TRBV25-1 with TRBJ2-1, with D possibly being TRBD2 (5 bases). This CDR3 is built from 14 residues. In germline, CDR1 is MGHDK, CDR2 SYGVNS. Trimming took 4 bases from V and 9 from J, leaving 16 bases between them.

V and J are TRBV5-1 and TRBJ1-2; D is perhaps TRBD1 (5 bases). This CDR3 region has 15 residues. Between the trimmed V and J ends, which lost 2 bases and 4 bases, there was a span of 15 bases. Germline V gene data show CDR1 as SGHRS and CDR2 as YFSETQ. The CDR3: CASSFTPQGSYGYTF. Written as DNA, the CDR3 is TGCGCCAGCAGCTTCACCCCCCAGGGAAGCTATGGCTACACCTTC.

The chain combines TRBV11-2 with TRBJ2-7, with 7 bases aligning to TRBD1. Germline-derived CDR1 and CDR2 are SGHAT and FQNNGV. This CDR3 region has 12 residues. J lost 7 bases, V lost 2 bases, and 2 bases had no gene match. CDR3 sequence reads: CASSLRGREQYV. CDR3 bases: TGTGCCAGCAGCTTAAGGGGGCGAGAGCAGTACGTC.

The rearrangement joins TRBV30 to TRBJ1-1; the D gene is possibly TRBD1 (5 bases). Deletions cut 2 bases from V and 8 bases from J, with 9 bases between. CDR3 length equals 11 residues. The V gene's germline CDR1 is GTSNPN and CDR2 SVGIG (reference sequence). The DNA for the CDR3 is TGTGCCTGGAGTAAAAGGGGCGAAGCTTTCTTT. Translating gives CAWSKRGEAFF.

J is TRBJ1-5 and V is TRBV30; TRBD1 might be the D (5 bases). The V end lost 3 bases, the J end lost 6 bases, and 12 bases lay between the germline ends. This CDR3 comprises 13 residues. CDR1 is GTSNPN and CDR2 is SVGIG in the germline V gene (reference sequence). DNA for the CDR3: TGTGCCTGGAGCCAAGCAGGGAGTCAGCCCCAGCATTTT. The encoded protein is CAWSQAGSQPQHF. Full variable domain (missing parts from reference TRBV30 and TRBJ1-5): SQTIHQWPATLVQPVGSPLSLECTVEGTSNPNLYWYRQAAGRGLQLLFYSVGIGQISSEVPQNLSASRPQDRQFILSSKKLLLSDSGFYLCAWSQAGSQPQHFGDGTRLSIL.

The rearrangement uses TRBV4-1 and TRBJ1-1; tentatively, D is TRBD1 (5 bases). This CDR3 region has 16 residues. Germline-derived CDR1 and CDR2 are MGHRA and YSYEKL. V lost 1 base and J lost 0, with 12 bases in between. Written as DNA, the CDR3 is TGCGCCAGCAGCCAAGGGCGGCAGGGTATGAACACTGAAGCTTTCTTT. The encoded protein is CASSQGRQGMNTEAFF.

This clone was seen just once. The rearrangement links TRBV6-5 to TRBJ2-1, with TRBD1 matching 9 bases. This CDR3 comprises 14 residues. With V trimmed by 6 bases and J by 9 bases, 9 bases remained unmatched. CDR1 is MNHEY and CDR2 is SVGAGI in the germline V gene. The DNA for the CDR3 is TGTGCCAGCAGATGGACAGGGGTTACAAGTGAGCAGTTCTTC. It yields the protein CASRWTGVTSEQFF.

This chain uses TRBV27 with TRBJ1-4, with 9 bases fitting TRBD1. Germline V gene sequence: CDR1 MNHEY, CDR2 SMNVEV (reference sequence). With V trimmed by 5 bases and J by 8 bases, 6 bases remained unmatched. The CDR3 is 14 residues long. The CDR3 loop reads CASSDRGLGEKLFF. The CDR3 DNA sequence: TGTGCCAGCAGTGACAGGGGGTTGGGCGAAAAACTGTTTTTT. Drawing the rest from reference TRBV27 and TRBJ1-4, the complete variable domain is EAQVTQNPRYLITVTGKKLTVTCSQNMNHEYMSWYRQDPGLGLRQIYYSMNVEVTDKGDVPEGYKVSRKEKRNFPLILESPSPNQTSLYFCASSDRGLGEKLFFGSGTQLSVL.

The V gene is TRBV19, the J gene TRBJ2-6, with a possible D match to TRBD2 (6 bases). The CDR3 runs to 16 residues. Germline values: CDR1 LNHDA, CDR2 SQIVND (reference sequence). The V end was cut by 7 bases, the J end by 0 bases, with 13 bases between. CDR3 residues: CASTRLAYSGANVLTF. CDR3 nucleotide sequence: TGTGCCAGTACTAGGCTAGCGTACTCTGGGGCCAACGTCCTGACTTTC.

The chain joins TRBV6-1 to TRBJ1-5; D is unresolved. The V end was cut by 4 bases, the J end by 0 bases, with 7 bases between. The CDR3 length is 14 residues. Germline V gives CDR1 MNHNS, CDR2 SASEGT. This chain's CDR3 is CASSGPTSNQPQHF. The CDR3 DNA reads TGTGCCAGCAGTGGACCGACTAGCAATCAGCCCCAGCATTTT.

For the CDR3, the DNA is TGTGCCAGCAGTTTACAGGCAACCTACAATGAGCAGTTCTTC. It specifies CASSLQATYNEQFF. The rearrangement links TRBV27 to TRBJ2-1; D unclear. The germline CDR1 and CDR2 sequences are MNHEY and SMNVEV (reference sequence). Trimming took 2 bases from V and 2 from J, leaving 7 bases between them. This CDR3 region has 14 residues.

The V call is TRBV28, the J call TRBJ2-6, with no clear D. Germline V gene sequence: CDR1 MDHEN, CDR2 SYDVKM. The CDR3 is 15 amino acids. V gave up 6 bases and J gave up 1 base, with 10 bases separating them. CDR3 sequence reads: CASSLMGSGANVLTF. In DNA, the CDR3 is TGTGCCAGCAGCCTAATGGGGTCTGGGGCCAACGTCCTGACTTTC. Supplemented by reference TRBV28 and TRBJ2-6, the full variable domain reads DVKVTQSSRYLVKRTGEKVFLECVQDMDHENMFWYRQDPGLGLRLIYFSYDVKMKEKGDIPEGYSVSREKKERFSLILESASTNQTSMYLCASSLMGSGANVLTFGAGSRLTVL.